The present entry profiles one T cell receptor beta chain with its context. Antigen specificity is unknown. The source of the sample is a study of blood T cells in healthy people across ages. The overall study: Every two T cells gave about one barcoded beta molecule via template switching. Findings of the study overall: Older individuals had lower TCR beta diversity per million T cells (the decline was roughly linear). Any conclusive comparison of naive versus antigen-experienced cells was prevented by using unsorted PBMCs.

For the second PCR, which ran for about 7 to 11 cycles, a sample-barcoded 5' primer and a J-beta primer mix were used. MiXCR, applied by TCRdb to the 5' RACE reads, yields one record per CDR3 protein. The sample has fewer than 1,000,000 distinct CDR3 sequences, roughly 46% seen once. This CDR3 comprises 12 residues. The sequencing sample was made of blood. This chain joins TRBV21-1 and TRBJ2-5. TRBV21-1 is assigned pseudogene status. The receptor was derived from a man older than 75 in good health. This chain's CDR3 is CASSKAGYGQYF. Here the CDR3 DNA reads TGTGCCAGCAGCAAAGCGGGCTATGGGCAGTACTTC.